This T cell receptor beta chain is drawn from a study of beta chain features in type 1 diabetes. The overall study: All samples together contributed 90 million to 130 million sorted cells for examination.

CDR1 and CDR2 from the germline V gene are PRHDT and FYEKMQ (reference sequence). This CDR3 has 13 residues. Deletions cut 5 bases from V and 4 bases from J, with 11 bases between. Since all of the isolated RNA was reverse transcribed, expressed TCRB transcripts were what got sequenced. TCRdb's copy holds only in-frame clones and misses some; the assay was immunoSEQ multiplex PCR. The data hold over 700,000 clones, with roughly a sixth observed a single time. Based on CD45RO/CCR7/CD25/CD127/CD95/CD27, CD4+ regulatory, stem cell-like memory, naive and central memory cells were sorted. The V call is TRBV13, the J call TRBJ2-5; D is perhaps TRBD1 (6 bases). The specimen sequenced was naive CD4+ T cells from blood. The receptor's source is a woman aged 18-29 years in good health. CDR3 bases: TGTGCCAGCAGCGCGGACAGAGGAGAGACCCAGTACTTC. Its translation is CASSADRGETQYF.